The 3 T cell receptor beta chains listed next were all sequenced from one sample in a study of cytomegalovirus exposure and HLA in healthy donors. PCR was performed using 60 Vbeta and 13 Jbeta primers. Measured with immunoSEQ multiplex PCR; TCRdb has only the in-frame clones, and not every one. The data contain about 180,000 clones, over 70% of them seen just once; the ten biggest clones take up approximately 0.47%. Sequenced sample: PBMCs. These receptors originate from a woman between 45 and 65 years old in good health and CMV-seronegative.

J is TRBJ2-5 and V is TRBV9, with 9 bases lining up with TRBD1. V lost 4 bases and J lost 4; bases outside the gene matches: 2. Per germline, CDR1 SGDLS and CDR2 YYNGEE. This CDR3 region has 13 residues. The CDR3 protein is CASSLGQGETQYF. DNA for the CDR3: TGTGCCAGCAGCTTGGGACAGGGAGAGACCCAGTACTTC.

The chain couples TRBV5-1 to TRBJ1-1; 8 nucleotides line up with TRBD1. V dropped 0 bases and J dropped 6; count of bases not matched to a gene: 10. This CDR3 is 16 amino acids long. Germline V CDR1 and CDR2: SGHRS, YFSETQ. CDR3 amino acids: CASSLETPDRGSEAFF. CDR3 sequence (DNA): TGCGCCAGCAGCTTGGAAACCCCAGACAGGGGCTCTGAAGCTTTCTTT.

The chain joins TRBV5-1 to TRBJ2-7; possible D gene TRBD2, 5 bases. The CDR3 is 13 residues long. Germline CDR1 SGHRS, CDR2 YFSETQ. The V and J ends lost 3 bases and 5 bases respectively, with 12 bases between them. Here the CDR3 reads CASSSIAGNEQYF. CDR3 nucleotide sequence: TGCGCCAGCAGCTCAATCGCGGGTAACGAGCAGTACTTC.